This TCR beta chain was captured in a study of shared clonotypes between healthy human individuals (dated by TCRdb to the early 2020s). At the level of the whole study: The cohort comprised a couple of women and three men aged 18 to 49 years. For each donor, three plates each were used for CD4 naive and CD4 memory, two plates were used for CD8 naive, and one plate was used for CD8 memory. The study deeply sequenced blood TCR repertoires of about five healthy adults to estimate repertoire size and the extent of clonotype sharing between individuals. Different laboratories and diverse techniques were used to prepare libraries and sequence TCR repertoires, to increase sequencing depth and limit assay-specific biases. Between about 0.8 and 9.5 billion PBMCs per donor were obtained by leukapheresis.

Using the deep immunoSEQ assay, TCR CDR3 regions were amplified from genomic DNA by multiplex PCR. Genomic DNA extracted from each cell subset was distributed evenly over all wells of several immunoSEQ 96-well plates, and each plate served as one replicate. Each replicate PCR for sorted subsets received about 180 ng genomic DNA, equal to roughly 29,000 T cell genomes. Purified libraries were quantified with a Qubit 3.0 fluorometer, sized on a Bioanalyzer 2100, and re-quantified with the KAPA Library Quantification kit. Every immunoSEQ 96-well plate was sequenced on a dedicated single-read 150-cycle Illumina NextSeq 550 flow cell. For the original study's pipeline: Because only junctional sequences without quality scores were contained in the immunoSEQ output, filtering matching that applied to full-length reads could not be performed. To assign V/J genes and CDR3, sequences were annotated against IMGT germline references using PyIR, a Python wrapper for IgBLAST v1.9. Any read was removed if the V/J assignment was weak (E-value above 1e-6), the CDR3 was missing, or the read contained stop codons, out-of-frame junctions, or ambiguous translated residues. V3J clonotypes were defined as sequences sharing the same inferred V gene, J gene, and CDR3 amino acid sequence. Percentage overlap between repertoires was computed as shared unique clonotypes divided by the size of the smaller repertoire. Three approaches were used to assess repertoire richness: RTK rarefaction, the Chao1 estimator, and Recon v2.1 estimates of unobserved clonotypes. For all TCRbeta clonotypes obtained by the gDNA method from a handful of donors, generation probabilities were computed with OLGA. Not all clones reach the TCRdb copy of this immuneACCESS table, which keeps in-frame sequences only. Checked studies attribute under half of the gap to unresolved V genes and leave the rest unexplained. That table gives V, J and clone size, and the DNA gave D and trimming. For this sample there are about 2.3 million clones; approximately 95% appear just once. The ten largest clones take up about 0.39% of the sample.

Donors were healthy HIV-negative adults with no recently reported acute infections or vaccinations. All donors were Caucasian adults living in Nashville, Tennessee, USA. CD4+ T cells were enriched by magnetic negative selection, after which naive cells were positively selected on CD45RA and the negative fraction was taken as the memory subset. After blood collection by leukapheresis, PBMCs were isolated using Ficoll-Histopaque density gradient centrifugation and then cryopreserved in the vapor phase of liquid nitrogen. Analytical flow cytometry was used to check the purity and quantity of each magnetically sorted T cell population. Each sorted fraction had its genomic DNA isolated and then quantified by UV absorbance on a Nanodrop 2000c. Via the germline V gene, CDR1 is SGHTA and CDR2 FQGNSA. The CDR3 numbers 15 residues from cysteine through phenylalanine. The read is trimmed to its CDR3 DNA, 45 bases read in frame from base 1. V was cut back by 1 base and J by 3 bases, leaving a gap of 10 bases between them.

Paper-wide results and their limitations: The small number of donors limited the genetic and exposure-history diversity represented. Roughly 5% of naive CD4, roughly 3.6% of naive CD8, roughly 2.4% of memory CD4, and around 0.42% of memory CD8 clonotypes were shared across a handful of donors. Incomplete sequencing was indicated by rarefaction of sorted-subset datasets, despite the large sequencing depth. Higher generation probabilities were observed for clonotypes shared by all four sorted-subset donors than for non-shared clonotypes. Pairwise subsampling led to the expectation that sequencing depth would affect the degree of clonotype sharing among donors. Naive subsets generally had larger estimated clonotype richness than memory subsets did. Only blood was sampled, and tissue TCR repertoires likely differ from those in blood.

In regard to this clone: The target of this receptor is not known. There are no base qualities to consult, and no much larger clone falls within one base.

The receptor comes from a man between 18 and 29 years old in good health. Some clones in this sample may be carry-over from other donors' samples. The chain was built from TRBV7-2 and TRBJ2-1, with an unclear D gene assignment. Input material: naive CD4+ T cells from PBMCs. The cell subset or site label on this specimen signifies: CD45RA+ positively selected. This receptor has the CDR3 CASSLGTFLYNEQFF. In nucleotides, the sequence is TGTGCCAGCAGCTTAGGGACCTTCCTCTACAATGAGCAGTTCTTC.